This T cell receptor beta chain is drawn from a study of PD-1 blockade in classical Hodgkin lymphoma (dated by TCRdb to between 2020 and 2021). General notes on the study: Nivolumab dosing was 3 mg/kg intravenously every 2 weeks, continuing until either disease progression or unacceptable toxicity. A peripheral blood immune signature of response to PD-1 blockade in classical Hodgkin lymphoma was defined using TCR beta sequencing and CyTOF.

V and J are truncated by 1 base and 5 bases respectively, leaving an intervening sequence of 8 bases. From a lookup of the germline V gene (reference sequence), CDR1 and CDR2 are SEHNR and FQNEAQ. Spanning cysteine to phenylalanine, the CDR3 consists of 13 amino acids. CDR3 DNA is the only sequence kept; it has 39 bases, read in frame from the first base. Concerning this clone itself: Its antigen is unknown. The sample holds no much larger clone one base away, and base qualities are not on file.

Genomic DNA was extracted with the Qiagen DNeasy kit from unsorted PBMCs and from negatively selected CD4+ and CD8+ fractions. TCR beta CDR3 regions were subjected to amplification by immunoSEQ multiplex PCR with primers that anneal to V and J segments. A synthetic immune receptor repertoire was used to minimize amplification bias, and any residual bias was removed computationally once sequencing was done. The source study handled its data this way. Repertoire diversity was quantified as the Shannon entropy index using custom Python scripts. Unsorted, CD4+ and CD8+ repertoires were examined separately, except in combined analyses, for which CD4+ and CD8+ sequences were merged in silico. Clonal expansion was defined as a frequency increase of at least 2-fold after treatment compared with C1D1, and clones undetected at baseline were assigned a pseudocount of 0.5. Clones with 0 or 1 copy at C1D1 were defined as singleton clones, while clones with 2 or more copies were defined as non-singleton clones. Clones expanded in unsorted samples were assigned a CD4+, CD8+ or unknown annotation through matching of protein sequences in sorted samples from the same patient. Wilcoxon tests on paired samples were used to test changes in diversity from C1D1 to C4D1. TCRdb holds this immuneACCESS table with in-frame rearrangements only. Some clones are missing; in checked studies, unresolved V genes explain under half, and the rest has no known cause. V and J calls and clone size are those listed in that table; D and trimming were worked out from the DNA. This sample is represented by 90,000 to 100,000 clones; roughly 81% of them were singletons. The ten largest account for roughly 15% of the sample.

The label giving this sample's time point can be read as: cycle 2 day 1 (C2D1) of nivolumab. All trial patients had relapsed after autologous stem cell transplantation, with cohorts A, B and C differing in prior brentuximab vedotin exposure. The trial cohort was composed of some 57 patients with relapsed/refractory classical Hodgkin lymphoma, for whom complete response, partial response or progressive disease was recorded as best overall response. Single-agent nivolumab was administered to trial patients in the multi-cohort phase II CheckMate 205 trial. An independent review committee assessed best overall response by applying the 2007 International Working Group response criteria. Trial PBMCs were collected immediately before nivolumab initiation (C1D1) and during therapy at cycle 2 day 1 and cycle 4 day 1. After peripheral blood was drawn into 8 mL Vacutainer Cell Preparation Tubes, PBMCs were isolated by centrifugation and then cryopreserved.

The investigation overall reported the following: Lower diversity was seen in patients whose nivolumab began less than 1 year after ASCT, and these patients were left out of later analyses so that immune reconstitution would not confound the results. Baseline TCR diversity was reported to be lower in newly diagnosed patients than in healthy donors and to be lower still in relapsed/refractory patients. Among trial patients, those achieving complete response had baseline diversity similar to that of newly diagnosed patients, while diversity was significantly lower in partial responders and progressors. Only a single clinical trial cohort was studied, and what caused the repertoire differences, possibly disease activity or prior therapy, remained undefined. A significant rise by C4D1 was seen in CD4+ but not CD8+ TCR diversity (p=0.0027 vs p=0.16), with the rise being most apparent in complete responders (p=0.02).

The receptor chain draws on TRBV7-9 and TRBJ1-1; too little of a D gene remains to name it. This sample comprised peripheral blood mononuclear cells (PBMCs), obtained before the second cycle of nivolumab. The receptor comes from a human donor with classical Hodgkin lymphoma. The nucleotide sequence is TGTGCCAGCAGCTTAGAACACCAAACTGAAGCTTTCTTT. Its protein product is CASSLEHQTEAFF.